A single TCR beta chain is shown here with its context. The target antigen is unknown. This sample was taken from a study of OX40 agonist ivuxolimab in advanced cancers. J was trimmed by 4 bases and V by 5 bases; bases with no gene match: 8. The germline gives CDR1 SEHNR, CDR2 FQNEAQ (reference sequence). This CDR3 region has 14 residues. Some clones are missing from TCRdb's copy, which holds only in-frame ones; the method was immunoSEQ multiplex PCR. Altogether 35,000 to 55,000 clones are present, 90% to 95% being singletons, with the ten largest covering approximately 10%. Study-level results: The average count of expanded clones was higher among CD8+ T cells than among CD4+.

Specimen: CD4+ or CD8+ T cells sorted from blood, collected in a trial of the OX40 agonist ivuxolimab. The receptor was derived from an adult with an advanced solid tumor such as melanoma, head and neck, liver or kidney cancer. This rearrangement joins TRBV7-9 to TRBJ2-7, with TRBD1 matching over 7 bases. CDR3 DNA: TGTGCCAGCAGCCCCCCGAGGGGGCTGTACGAGCAGTACTTC. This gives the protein CASSPPRGLYEQYF.